A single sample gave rise to the 25 T cell receptor beta chains below, sequenced in a study of T cell responses to AZD1222 COVID-19 vaccine. The data were produced by immunoSEQ multiplex PCR, yet TCRdb's version contains in-frame clones alone and is incomplete. Among 150,000 to 200,000 clones, roughly 90% were seen once, and the ten largest hold around 5.2%. This specimen consisted of peripheral blood, obtained on day 0 of AZD1222 vaccination. The receptor source for this set is an adult in good health.

The count of this clone is one. J is TRBJ1-1 and V is TRBV15, with D possibly TRBD1 on 6 matching bases. Between the trimmed V and J ends, which lost 0 bases and 3 bases, there was a span of 17 bases. The germline CDR1 and CDR2 sequences are LNHNV and YYDKDF (reference sequence). CDR3 length equals 17 residues. CDR3: CATSRDPGARVDTEAFF. The CDR3 DNA follows: TGTGCCACCAGCAGAGATCCGGGGGCAAGAGTAGACACTGAAGCTTTCTTT.

The gene calls are TRBV5-5 and TRBJ2-3; 9 bases are a match to TRBD2. The CDR3 is 17 residues long. V was pared by 1 base and J by 2 bases, with 8 bases of the junction left unmatched. In germline, CDR1 is SGHKS, CDR2 YYEKEE (reference sequence). The CDR3, as DNA: TGTGCCAGCAGCTTGAAAGCGGGGGGCCCGATCACAGATACGCAGTATTTT. Translated: CASSLKAGGPITDTQYF.

The chain employs TRBV18 and TRBJ1-5; D unresolved. V lost 2 bases to trimming and J lost 4 bases, with 15 bases between them. Germline loops: CDR1 KGHSH, CDR2 LQKENI. This CDR3 region has 16 residues. In nucleotides, the CDR3 is TGTGCCAGCTCACCAAGGGAGTGGGTCGGAAATCAGCCCCAGCATTTT. It specifies CASSPREWVGNQPQHF. Supplemented by reference TRBV18 and TRBJ1-5, the full variable domain reads NAGVMQNPRHLVRRRGQEARLRCSPMKGHSHVYWYRQLPEEGLKFMVYLQKENIIDESGMPKERFSAEFPKEGPSILRIQQVVRGDSAAYFCASSPREWVGNQPQHFGDGTRLSIL.

V is TRBV18 and J is TRBJ1-5; 7 bases line up with TRBD1. This CDR3 is built from 15 residues. Germline assignment: CDR1 KGHSH and CDR2 LQKENI. V shed 3 bases and J 9 bases; nucleotides not matched to a gene: 11. CDR3: CASSPDRAVLGPQHF. CDR3 nucleotide sequence: TGTGCCAGCTCACCTGACAGGGCCGTCCTGGGGCCCCAGCATTTT. The full variable domain, with the rest looked up from reference TRBV18 and TRBJ1-5, is NAGVMQNPRHLVRRRGQEARLRCSPMKGHSHVYWYRQLPEEGLKFMVYLQKENIIDESGMPKERFSAEFPKEGPSILRIQQVVRGDSAAYFCASSPDRAVLGPQHFGDGTRLSIL.

The chain recombines TRBV13 with TRBJ2-1; D remains unclear. This CDR3 contains 15 residues. Germline CDR1 and CDR2: PRHDT and FYEKMQ (reference sequence). The V end lost 1 base, the J end lost 1 base, and 8 bases lay between the germline ends. CDR3 amino acids: CASSLDRFSYNEQFF. The CDR3 nucleotides are TGTGCCAGCAGCTTAGATCGGTTTTCCTACAATGAGCAGTTCTTC. Based on the CDR3 plus reference TRBV13 and TRBJ2-1, the full variable domain is AAGVIQSPRHLIKEKRETATLKCYPIPRHDTVYWYQQGPGQDPQFLISFYEKMQSDKGSIPDRFSAQQFSDYHSELNMSSLELGDSALYFCASSLDRFSYNEQFFGPGTRLTVL.

This chain joins TRBV7-2 and TRBJ1-3; tentative D call: TRBD1 (5 bases). The CDR3 is 16 amino acids. Trimming removed 4 bases from V and 2 bases from J, with 15 bases in between. Per germline, CDR1 SGHTA and CDR2 FQGNSA. The CDR3 coding sequence is TGTGCCAGCAGCTCCAGCGGGGGACCTACTGGAAACACCATATATTTT. Its translation is CASSSSGGPTGNTIYF.

This clone was seen once. The V call is TRBV6-5, the J call TRBJ2-7; the D gene is possibly TRBD2 (6 bases). Per germline, CDR1 MNHEY and CDR2 SVGAGI. The CDR3 is 15 amino acids. The V end lost 2 bases, the J end lost 1 base, and 12 bases lay between the germline ends. This CDR3 reads CASSYDPGESYEQYF. The CDR3 nucleotides read TGTGCCAGCAGTTACGACCCGGGGGAATCCTACGAGCAGTACTTC.

This sequence joins TRBV19 and TRBJ1-4; D is undetermined. The V gene's germline CDR1 is LNHDA and CDR2 SQIVND (reference sequence). V lost 3 bases, J lost 8 bases, and 10 bases lay in between. The CDR3 is made up of 13 amino acids. CDR3 nucleotide sequence: TGTGCCAGTAGTATCCCCCTAGGAGAAAAACTGTTTTTT. This encodes CASSIPLGEKLFF. Full variable domain (rest looked up from reference TRBV19 and TRBJ1-4): DGGITQSPKYLFRKEGQNVTLSCEQNLNHDAMYWYRQDPGQGLRLIYYSQIVNDFQKGDIAEGYSVSREKKESFPLTVTSAQKNPTAFYLCASSIPLGEKLFFGSGTQLSVL.

V and J are TRBV24-1 and TRBJ2-3; tentatively, D is TRBD2 (5 bases). Between the trimmed V and J ends, which lost 5 bases and 0 bases, there was a span of 8 bases. Germline assignment: CDR1 KGHDR and CDR2 SFDVKD. This CDR3 is built from 14 residues. The CDR3 bases are TGTGCCACCAGTGGGTCGGGAAGCACAGATACGCAGTATTTT. Translation: CATSGSGSTDTQYF.

J is TRBJ1-3 and V is TRBV28; D unclear. The CDR3 spans 15 residues. V lost 2 bases to trimming and J lost 4 bases, with 12 bases between them. The germline gives CDR1 MDHEN, CDR2 SYDVKM. The CDR3 nucleotides read TGTGCCAGCAGTTTACCCCTAATCGCGGGAAACACCATATATTTT. Its translation: CASSLPLIAGNTIYF.

The chain carries TRBV6-4 and TRBJ2-1; a weak D match, TRBD2 (7 bases). Germline V gene sequence: CDR1 MRHNA, CDR2 SNTAGT. The CDR3 sequence is 15 residues long. V was clipped by 0 bases and J by 7 bases, with 13 bases between them. The CDR3 loop is CASSDSTGGANEQFF. The CDR3 DNA follows: TGTGCCAGCAGTGACTCGACTGGGGGGGCTAATGAGCAGTTCTTC.

The V call is TRBV15, the J call TRBJ1-5; D gene ambiguous. Germline loops: CDR1 LNHNV, CDR2 YYDKDF (reference sequence). Deletions cut 0 bases from V and 0 bases from J, with 6 bases between. The CDR3 spans 15 residues. CDR3 nucleotides: TGTGCCACCAGCAGAGAAGGAAATAGCAATCAGCCCCAGCATTTT. Translating gives CATSREGNSNQPQHF.

The genes are TRBV15 and TRBJ2-7, with 8 bases fitting TRBD1. The trim removed 0 bases at V and 4 bases at J, leaving 5 bases unmatched. The germline gives CDR1 LNHNV, CDR2 YYDKDF (reference sequence). The CDR3 covers 15 residues. CDR3 DNA: TGTGCCACCAGCAGAGAACGACAGGGGCCGTACGAGCAGTACTTC. This gives the protein CATSRERQGPYEQYF.

The V and J genes are TRBV27 and TRBJ1-1, with D unclear. Trimming left V 4 bases short and J 2 bases short, with 11 bases between. Germline V gene sequence: CDR1 MNHEY, CDR2 SMNVEV (reference sequence). The CDR3 spans 14 residues. CDR3 amino acids: CASSYRPANTEAFF. The CDR3 region has the DNA TGTGCCAGCAGTTATAGGCCAGCTAACACTGAAGCTTTCTTT.

The rearrangement joins TRBV11-3 to TRBJ2-1; 13 bases fit TRBD2. Germline V lookup: CDR1 SGHNT, CDR2 YENEEA. The length of the CDR3 is 15 residues. The V and J ends lost 4 bases and 5 bases, in that order; junction bases with no gene match: 2. CDR3 region: CASSSGLAGHNEQFF. In DNA form, the CDR3 reads TGTGCCAGCAGCTCGGGACTAGCGGGACACAATGAGCAGTTCTTC. Variable domain in full (rest from reference TRBV11-3 and TRBJ2-1): EAGVVQSPRYKIIEKKQPVAFWCNPISGHNTLYWYLQNLGQGPELLIRYENEEAVDDSQLPKDRFSAERLKGVDSTLKIQPAELGDSAVYLCASSSGLAGHNEQFFGPGTRLTVL.

The J gene is TRBJ2-3, the V gene TRBV2; D is tentatively TRBD1 or TRBD2 (5 bases each). The CDR3 is made up of 13 amino acids. The V end was cut by 11 bases, the J end by 2 bases, with 14 bases between. Germline values: CDR1 SNHLY, CDR2 FYNNEI. This CDR3 is CAGGTVFTDTQYF. In DNA, the CDR3 is TGTGCCGGGGGAACAGTCTTCACAGATACGCAGTATTTT.

The CDR3 DNA reads TGCGCCAGCAGCCAAGTCTTCCGAGAGGGTGCTGGCTACACCTTC. It yields the protein CASSQVFREGAGYTF. The chain is built from TRBV4-1 and TRBJ1-2; no reliable D call. The CDR3 contains 15 residues. Looked up from germline, CDR1 is MGHRA and CDR2 is YSYEKL. V was shortened by 1 base and J by 7 bases, with 16 bases between the two germline ends.

J is TRBJ1-1 and V is TRBV2; 8 positions match TRBD1. The CDR3 is 17 residues long. J lost 4 bases, V lost 7 bases, and 17 bases had no gene match. From germline, CDR1 is SNHLY and CDR2 FYNNEI. This CDR3 is CASKEMGRGLRGTEAFF. As DNA, the CDR3 is TGTGCCAGCAAAGAGATGGGCAGGGGGCTTCGGGGCACTGAAGCTTTCTTT.

The V and J genes are TRBV4-3 and TRBJ1-1; no firm D call. V shed 1 base and J shed 6 bases, with 9 bases lying between them. The germline V gene encodes CDR1 LGHNA and CDR2 YSLEER. This CDR3 is 13 amino acids long. For the CDR3, the DNA is TGCGCCAGCAGCCAAGTTGTCGGGTCTGAAGCTTTCTTT. Translation: CASSQVVGSEAFF.

The gene calls are TRBV28 and TRBJ2-6; a possible D gene is TRBD2 (5 bases). The V end was cut by 3 bases, the J end by 0 bases, with 12 bases between. CDR3 length equals 17 residues. Germline CDR1 reads MDHEN; CDR2 reads SYDVKM. The CDR3 DNA sequence: TGTGCCAGCAGTTTTGGCCGGGGTGTCTCTGGGGCCAACGTCCTGACTTTC. This gives the protein CASSFGRGVSGANVLTF.

The J gene is TRBJ1-2, the V gene TRBV5-4; 10 bases line up with TRBD1. CDR1 and CDR2 (germline): SGHNT, YYREEE (reference sequence). The CDR3 loop spans 15 amino acids. Losses at the gene ends were 4 bases for V and 6 bases for J; bases not matched to a gene: 9. CDR3 sequence: CASSTGQGEINGYTF. The CDR3 DNA is TGTGCCAGCAGCACCGGACAGGGGGAGATAAATGGCTACACCTTC.

The gene calls are TRBV9 and TRBJ1-1; 11 bases agree with TRBD1. J was trimmed by 4 bases and V by 4 bases; bases with no gene match: 3. The CDR3 is made up of 14 amino acids. Germline V gene lookup returns CDR1 SGDLS and CDR2 YYNGEE. For the CDR3, the DNA is TGTGCCAGCAGCTTAGGGACAGGGGGCACTGAAGCTTTCTTT. It is translated as CASSLGTGGTEAFF.

The chain's CDR3 is CAWTTETNSYNEQFF. DNA of the CDR3: TGTGCCTGGACCACCGAAACGAACTCCTACAATGAGCAGTTCTTC. The chain carries TRBV30 and TRBJ2-1; D not certain. The CDR3 has 15 amino acids. Germline V lookup: CDR1 GTSNPN, CDR2 SVGIG (reference sequence). Trimming stripped 4 bases from V and 0 bases from J, with 13 bases between. Based on the CDR3 plus reference TRBV30 and TRBJ2-1, the full variable domain is SQTIHQWPATLVQPVGSPLSLECTVEGTSNPNLYWYRQAAGRGLQLLFYSVGIGQISSEVPQNLSASRPQDRQFILSSKKLLLSDSGFYLCAWTTETNSYNEQFFGPGTRLTVL.

This chain connects TRBV7-9 to TRBJ2-5, with D possibly being TRBD2 (6 bases). The V gene lost 10 bases and the J gene lost 5 bases, with 20 bases spanning the gap. The CDR3 extends over 14 amino acids. CDR1 is SEHNR, CDR2 FQNEAQ, per germline (reference sequence). The CDR3 reads CAISAGRTMETQYF. The CDR3 DNA is TGTGCCATCTCCGCAGGGAGGACTATGGAGACCCAGTACTTC.

This rearrangement joins TRBV16 to TRBJ2-1, with D uncertain. The V end was cut by 3 bases, the J end by 5 bases, with 8 bases between. CDR3 length equals 13 residues. The germline CDR1 and CDR2 sequences are KGHSY and FQNENV. CDR3 coding DNA: TGTGCCAGCAGCCAGGGCAGAGACAATGAGCAGTTCTTC. It encodes CASSQGRDNEQFF.